What follows are 11 T cell receptor beta chains derived from one specimen sequenced in a study of blood T cell repertoires in COVID-19. Data came from immunoSEQ multiplex PCR; TCRdb stores just in-frame clones and leaves some out. The data contain under 300,000 clones, 85% to 90% of them singletons. Sequencing was performed on PBMCs or T cells enriched from blood (not recorded which). These receptors all stem from a man aged 40-50 years who had recovered from COVID-19.

This rearrangement joins TRBV5-4 to TRBJ1-2, with TRBD1 identical over 7 bases. CDR1 is SGHNT and CDR2 is YYREEE in the germline V gene (reference sequence). V shed 0 bases, J shed 4 bases, and the junction held 3 bases outside the gene matches. The CDR3 extends over 14 amino acids. CDR3 nucleotide sequence: TGTGCCAGCAGCTTGGGTGACAGGGTCTATGGCTACACCTTC. It is translated as CASSLGDRVYGYTF.

The genes are TRBV5-1 and TRBJ2-2; D perhaps matches TRBD1 (6 bases). The CDR3 is 17 residues long. Germline CDR1 is SGHRS and CDR2 is YFSETQ. Deletions cut 1 base from V and 3 bases from J, with 16 bases between. CDR3 sequence reads: CASSLSQGLMDTGELFF. CDR3 bases: TGCGCCAGCAGCTTGTCCCAGGGGTTAATGGACACCGGGGAGCTGTTTTTT.

The gene calls are TRBV27 and TRBJ1-5; TRBD1 is a possible D gene (6 bases). The V gene's germline CDR1 is MNHEY and CDR2 SMNVEV (reference sequence). V lost 4 bases, J lost 2 bases, and 15 bases lay in between. The CDR3 totals 16 residues. The CDR3 region has the DNA TGTGCCAGCAGTTCTCAGGGGAGGGTTCGCAATCAGCCCCAGCATTTT. It encodes CASSSQGRVRNQPQHF.

This rearrangement joins TRBV7-9 to TRBJ2-7; TRBD2 aligns across 10 bases. Germline V gene sequence: CDR1 SEHNR, CDR2 FQNEAQ (reference sequence). V was clipped by 3 bases and J by 3 bases; unmatched bases: 2. The CDR3 spans 14 residues. The CDR3 spells CASSFEREGYEQYF. The CDR3 DNA sequence: TGTGCCAGCAGCTTTGAGCGGGAGGGCTACGAGCAGTACTTC.

The rearrangement joins TRBV5-1 to TRBJ1-6; the D gene is possibly TRBD1 (5 bases). Germline loops: CDR1 SGHRS, CDR2 YFSETQ. The V and J ends lost 2 bases and 7 bases respectively, with 13 bases between them. CDR3 size: 15 residues. The CDR3 loop reads CASSFRVGRNSPLHF. The CDR3 DNA follows: TGCGCCAGCAGCTTCAGGGTAGGTAGGAATTCACCCCTCCACTTT.

The chain has TRBV5-5 and TRBJ1-4; no clear D gene. Germline lookup yields CDR1 SGHKS and CDR2 YYEKEE (reference sequence). The germline V and J ends were trimmed by 3 bases and 7 bases, with 13 bases remaining between them. The CDR3 has 14 residues. The CDR3 loop is CASSSGLPTEKLFF. CDR3 sequence (DNA): TGTGCCAGCAGCTCAGGACTACCCACTGAAAAACTGTTTTTT.

The chain links TRBV28 to TRBJ1-1; TRBD1 might be the D (5 bases). Trimming took 7 bases from V and 5 from J, leaving 11 bases between them. The germline CDR1 and CDR2 sequences are MDHEN and SYDVKM. The CDR3 runs to 12 residues. The CDR3 region is CASTGGLTEAFF. The CDR3 nucleotides are TGTGCCAGCACCGGGGGTCTTACTGAAGCTTTCTTT.

The chain combines TRBV12-3 or TRBV12-4 with TRBJ2-5, with 8 nucleotides matching TRBD1. The CDR3 totals 12 residues. V was clipped by 5 bases and J by 7 bases; unmatched bases: 3. The CDR3 sequence is CASSDRGGTQYF. The CDR3 DNA sequence: TGTGCCAGCAGTGACAGGGGTGGGACCCAGTACTTC.

The chain has TRBV11-3 and TRBJ1-6; TRBD1 matches 7 bases. The CDR3 consists of 16 residues. V shed 1 base and J 0 bases; nucleotides not matched to a gene: 0. Germline V gene data show CDR1 as SGHNT and CDR2 as YENEEA. The CDR3 region is CASSLGDSSYNSPLHF. CDR3 DNA sequence: TGTGCCAGCAGCTTAGGGGACAGCTCCTATAATTCACCCCTCCACTTT.

The chain has TRBV4-1 and TRBJ1-5, with D possibly being TRBD1 (5 bases). Trimming stripped 7 bases from V and 1 base from J, with 20 bases between. CDR3 length equals 17 residues. Per the germline V gene, CDR1 is MGHRA and CDR2 is YSYEKL. The CDR3 bases are TGCGCCAGCACCCTCAACTTGGATGGGGCGAGCAATCAGCCCCAGCATTTT. Protein product: CASTLNLDGASNQPQHF.

This sequence joins TRBV18 and TRBJ1-4, with D possibly matching TRBD1 (6 bases). V was clipped by 3 bases and J by 5 bases, with 16 bases between them. From germline, CDR1 is KGHSH and CDR2 LQKENI. The CDR3 is made up of 16 amino acids. The CDR3 loop is CASSPLRRQVNEKLFF. CDR3 DNA: TGTGCCAGCTCACCCCTCCGGAGACAGGTGAATGAAAAACTGTTTTTT.